The text below deals with one T cell receptor (beta chain). Its antigen is unknown. Generated by immunoSEQ multiplex PCR, the TCRdb table keeps only in-frame clones and is missing some. The sample comprises about 79,000 clones, about 92% of which are singletons, and about 0.3% rests with the top ten. These data originate in a study of OX40 agonist ivuxolimab in advanced cancers. Notes on the study in general: At doses 0.1 to 3.0 mg/kg, CD4+ and CD8+ clones expanded. No antigen was identified for the clonally expanded peripheral T cells.

The source of this sequence is an adult with an advanced solid tumor such as melanoma, head and neck, liver or kidney cancer. The input for sequencing was CD4+ or CD8+ T cells sorted from blood, taken in a trial of the OX40 agonist ivuxolimab.

The CDR3 DNA sequence: TGTGCCAGCAGGGGCTTGGGGGGGGGCGACTATGGCTACACCTTC. Translating it yields CASRGLGGGDYGYTF. The chain recombines TRBV6-5 with TRBJ1-2; TRBD1 might be the D (6 bases). The CDR3 covers 15 residues. Trimming cost V 6 bases and J 3 bases, with 17 bases left between them. The germline V gene encodes CDR1 MNHEY and CDR2 SVGAGI.